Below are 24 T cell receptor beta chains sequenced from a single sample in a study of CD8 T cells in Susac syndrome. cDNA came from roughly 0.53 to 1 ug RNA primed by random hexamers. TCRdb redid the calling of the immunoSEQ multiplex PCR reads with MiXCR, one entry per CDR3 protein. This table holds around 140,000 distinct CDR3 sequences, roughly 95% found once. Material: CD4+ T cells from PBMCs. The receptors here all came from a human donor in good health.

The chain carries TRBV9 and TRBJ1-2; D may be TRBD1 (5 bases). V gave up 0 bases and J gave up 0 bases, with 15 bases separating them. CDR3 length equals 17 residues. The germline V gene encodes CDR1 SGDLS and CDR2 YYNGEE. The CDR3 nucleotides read TGTGCCAGCAGCGTAGGGGGGTGGCAGGGACCTAACTATGGCTACACCTTC. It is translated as CASSVGGWQGPNYGYTF.

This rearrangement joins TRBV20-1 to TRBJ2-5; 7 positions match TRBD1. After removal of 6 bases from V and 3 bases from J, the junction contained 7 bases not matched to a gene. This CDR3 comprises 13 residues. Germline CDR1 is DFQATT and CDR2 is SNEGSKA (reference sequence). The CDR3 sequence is CSAWGTAEETQYF. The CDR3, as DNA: TGCAGTGCGTGGGGGACAGCCGAAGAGACCCAGTACTTC.

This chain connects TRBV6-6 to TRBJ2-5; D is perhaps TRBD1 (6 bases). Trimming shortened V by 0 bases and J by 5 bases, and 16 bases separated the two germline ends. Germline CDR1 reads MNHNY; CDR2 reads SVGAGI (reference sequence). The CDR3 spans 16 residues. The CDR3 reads CASSYSIGTYYETQYF. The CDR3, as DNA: TGTGCCAGCAGTTACTCGATCGGGACATACTACGAGACCCAGTACTTC.

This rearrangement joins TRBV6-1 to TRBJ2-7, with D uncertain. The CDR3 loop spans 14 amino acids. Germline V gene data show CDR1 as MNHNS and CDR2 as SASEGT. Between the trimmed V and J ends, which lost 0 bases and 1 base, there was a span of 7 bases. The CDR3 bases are TGTGCCAGCAGTGAAGCTCAAGCGTCCTACGAGCAGTACTTC. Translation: CASSEAQASYEQYF.

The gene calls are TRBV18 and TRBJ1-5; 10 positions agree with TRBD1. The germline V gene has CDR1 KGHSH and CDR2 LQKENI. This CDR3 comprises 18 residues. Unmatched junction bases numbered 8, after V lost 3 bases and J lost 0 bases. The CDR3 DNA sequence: TGTGCCAGCTCACCCCGGGACAGGGGAACGAATAGCAATCAGCCCCAGCATTTT. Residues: CASSPRDRGTNSNQPQHF.

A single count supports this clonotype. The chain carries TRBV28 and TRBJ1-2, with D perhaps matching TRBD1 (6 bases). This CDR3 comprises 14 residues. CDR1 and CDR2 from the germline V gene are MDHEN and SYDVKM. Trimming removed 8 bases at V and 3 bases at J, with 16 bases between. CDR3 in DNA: TGTGCCAGCCAAGGGCGCAGGGGAGACTATGGCTACACCTTC. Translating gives CASQGRRGDYGYTF.

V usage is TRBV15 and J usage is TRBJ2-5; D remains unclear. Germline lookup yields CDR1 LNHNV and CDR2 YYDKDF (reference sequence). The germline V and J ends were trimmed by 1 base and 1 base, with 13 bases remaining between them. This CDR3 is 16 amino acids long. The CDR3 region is CATSRAVPAAQETQYF. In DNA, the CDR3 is TGTGCCACCAGCAGAGCCGTGCCGGCAGCCCAAGAGACCCAGTACTTC.

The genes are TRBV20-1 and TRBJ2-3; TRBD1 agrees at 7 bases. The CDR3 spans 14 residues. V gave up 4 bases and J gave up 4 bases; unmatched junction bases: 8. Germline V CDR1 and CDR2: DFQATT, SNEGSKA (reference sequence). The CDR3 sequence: CSATPDRVPDTQYF. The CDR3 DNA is TGCAGTGCTACCCCCGACAGGGTTCCAGATACGCAGTATTTT.

The CDR3 sequence: CSVEDLAGTYNEQFF. DNA of the CDR3: TGCAGCGTTGAAGATCTAGCGGGAACTTACAATGAGCAGTTCTTC. The V gene is TRBV29-1, the J gene TRBJ2-1, with 9 bases fitting TRBD2. The CDR3 totals 15 residues. Unmatched junction bases numbered 4, after V lost 0 bases and J lost 4 bases. Per the germline V gene, CDR1 is SQVTM and CDR2 is ANQGSEA.

This CDR3 is CATSDRTSGSTDTQYF. The DNA of the CDR3 is TGTGCCACCAGTGACCGGACTAGCGGCAGCACAGATACGCAGTATTTT. The chain has TRBV24-1 and TRBJ2-3; 10 positions agree with TRBD2. CDR1 is KGHDR, CDR2 SFDVKD, per germline. After removal of 4 bases from V and 0 bases from J, the junction contained 3 bases not matched to a gene. The CDR3 extends over 16 amino acids.

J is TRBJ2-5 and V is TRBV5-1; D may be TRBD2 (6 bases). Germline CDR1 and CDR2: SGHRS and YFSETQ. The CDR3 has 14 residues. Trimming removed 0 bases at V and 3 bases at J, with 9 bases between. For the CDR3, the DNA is TGCGCCAGCAGCTTGGAATCGGGGGAAGAGACCCAGTACTTC. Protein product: CASSLESGEETQYF.

The CDR3 here is CASSLGTRDYEQYF. CDR3 coding DNA: TGTGCCAGCAGCTTAGGGACCCGGGATTACGAGCAGTACTTC. The chain has TRBV7-9 and TRBJ2-7; D is possibly TRBD2 (5 bases). Per germline, CDR1 SEHNR and CDR2 FQNEAQ (reference sequence). Trimming stripped 1 base from V and 4 bases from J, with 11 bases between. There are 14 residues in the CDR3. Combining the CDR3 with reference TRBV7-9 and TRBJ2-7 gives the whole variable domain DTGVSQNPRHKITKRGQNVTFRCDPISEHNRLYWYRQTLGQGPEFLTYFQNEAQLEKSRLLSDRFSAERPKGSFSTLEIQRTEQGDSAMYLCASSLGTRDYEQYFGPGTRLTVT.

The CDR3 coding sequence is TGTGCCTGGAGTGTAACTAGCCACGAGCAGTACTTC. Protein sequence: CAWSVTSHEQYF. The chain couples TRBV30 to TRBJ2-7; weak D call: TRBD2 (6 bases). V shed 0 bases and J shed 5 bases, with 8 bases lying between them. The CDR3 runs 12 residues. Germline CDR1 GTSNPN, CDR2 SVGIG (reference sequence).

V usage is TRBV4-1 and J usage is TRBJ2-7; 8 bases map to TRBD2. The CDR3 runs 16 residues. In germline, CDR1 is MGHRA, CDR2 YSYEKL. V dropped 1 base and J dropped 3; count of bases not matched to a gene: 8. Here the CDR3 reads CASSQGRGTRNYEQYF. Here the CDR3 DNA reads TGCGCCAGCAGCCAAGGTCGGGGGACTAGGAACTACGAGCAGTACTTC.

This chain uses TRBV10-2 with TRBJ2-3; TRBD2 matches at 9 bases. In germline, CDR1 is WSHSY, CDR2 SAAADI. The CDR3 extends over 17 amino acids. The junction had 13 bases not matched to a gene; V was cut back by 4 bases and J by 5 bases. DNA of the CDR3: TGCGCCAGCAGTGTCCCTCGCGGGAGGGCCCTCGGAGATACGCAGTATTTT. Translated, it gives CASSVPRGRALGDTQYF.

CDR3 residues: CASSPAGTSGSSYNEQFF. DNA of the CDR3: TGTGCCAGCAGCCCGGCCGGGACTAGCGGGAGCTCCTACAATGAGCAGTTCTTC. This chain connects TRBV5-4 to TRBJ2-1; 14 bases agree with TRBD2. The CDR3 runs 18 residues. Germline trimming cut 4 bases from V and 0 bases from J; bases unmatched to any gene: 6. The germline gives CDR1 SGHNT, CDR2 YYREEE (reference sequence). Full variable domain (missing parts from reference TRBV5-4 and TRBJ2-1): ETGVTQSPTHLIKTRGQQVTLRCSSQSGHNTVSWYQQALGQGPQFIFQYYREEENGRGNFPPRFSGLQFPNYSSELNVNALELDDSALYLCASSPAGTSGSSYNEQFFGPGTRLTVL.

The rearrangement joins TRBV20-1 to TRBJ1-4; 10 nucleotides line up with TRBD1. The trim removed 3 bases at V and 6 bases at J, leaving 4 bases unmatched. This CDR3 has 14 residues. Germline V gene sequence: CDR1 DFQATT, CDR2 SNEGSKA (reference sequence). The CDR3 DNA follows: TGCAGTGCTAGGACAGGGGGCGATTATGAAAAACTGTTTTTT. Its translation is CSARTGGDYEKLFF.

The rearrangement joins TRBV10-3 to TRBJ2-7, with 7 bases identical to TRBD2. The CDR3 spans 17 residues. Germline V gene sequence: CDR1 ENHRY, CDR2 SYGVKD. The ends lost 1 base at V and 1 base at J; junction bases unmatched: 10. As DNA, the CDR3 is TGTGCCATCAGTGAGTGGGCTAGCGGCATTCTGTCCTACGAGCAGTACTTC. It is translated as CAISEWASGILSYEQYF.

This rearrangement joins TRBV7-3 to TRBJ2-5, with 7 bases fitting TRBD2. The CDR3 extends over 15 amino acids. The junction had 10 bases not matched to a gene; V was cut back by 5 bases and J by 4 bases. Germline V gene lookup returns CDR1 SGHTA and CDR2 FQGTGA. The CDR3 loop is CASSVGRLAGETQYF. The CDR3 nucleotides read TGTGCCAGCAGCGTGGGTCGACTAGCCGGAGAGACCCAGTACTTC.

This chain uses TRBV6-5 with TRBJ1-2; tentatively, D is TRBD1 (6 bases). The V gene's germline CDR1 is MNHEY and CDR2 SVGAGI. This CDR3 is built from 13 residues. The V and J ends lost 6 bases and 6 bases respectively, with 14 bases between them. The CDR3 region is CASRQTGRDGYTF. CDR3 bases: TGTGCCAGCAGACAGACAGGTCGAGATGGCTACACCTTC.

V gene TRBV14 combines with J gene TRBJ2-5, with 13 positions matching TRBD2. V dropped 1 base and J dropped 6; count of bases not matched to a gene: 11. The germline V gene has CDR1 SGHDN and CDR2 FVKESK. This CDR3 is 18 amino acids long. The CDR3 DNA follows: TGTGCCAGCAGCCAAGTTCGACTAGCGGGAGGCAGGTTAAAGACCCAGTACTTC. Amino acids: CASSQVRLAGGRLKTQYF.

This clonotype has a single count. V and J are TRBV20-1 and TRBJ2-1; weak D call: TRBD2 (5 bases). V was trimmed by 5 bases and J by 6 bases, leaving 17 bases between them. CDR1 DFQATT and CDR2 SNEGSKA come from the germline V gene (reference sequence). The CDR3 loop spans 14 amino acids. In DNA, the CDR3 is TGCAGTGCTGCTCACACACCACTAGGCAATGAGCAGTTCTTC. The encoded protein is CSAAHTPLGNEQFF.

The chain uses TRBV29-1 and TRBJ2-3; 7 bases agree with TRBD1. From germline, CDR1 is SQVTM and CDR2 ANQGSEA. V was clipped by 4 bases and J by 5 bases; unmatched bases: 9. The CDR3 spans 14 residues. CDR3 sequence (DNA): TGCAGCGTTGTGGGCCCGGACAGGATAGATACGCAGTATTTT. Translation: CSVVGPDRIDTQYF.

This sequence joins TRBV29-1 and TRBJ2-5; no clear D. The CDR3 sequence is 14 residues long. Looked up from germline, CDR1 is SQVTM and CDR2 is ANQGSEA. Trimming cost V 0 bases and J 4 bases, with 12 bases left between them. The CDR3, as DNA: TGCAGCGTTGAAGAGGGTCTAGTAGGAGAGACCCAGTACTTC. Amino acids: CSVEEGLVGETQYF.